This TCR beta chain is drawn from a study of CD8+CD57+ T cells in acquired aplastic anemia. Across the whole study: DNA from sorted CD4+ and CD8+ cells averaged roughly 3.2 ug. General study results and limits: Between the patient and control groups, CD8+ Simpson's diversity did not differ significantly.

Concerning this clonotype: The target antigen is unknown.

It was patients with CD8+CD57+ cell expansion by flow cytometry who were chosen for sequencing. Therapy had not been given to patients before blood sampling. Profiling that covered TCR beta VDJ and CDR3 relied on genomic DNA as its template. TCRdb reanalysed the reads using MiXCR and keeps one entry per CDR3 protein. The sample includes about 170,000 distinct CDR3 sequences, 45% to 55% of them seen just once. The CDR3 extends over 14 amino acids. The germline V gene has CDR1 SGHDT and CDR2 YYEEEE. V was shortened by 4 bases and J by 4 bases, with 15 bases between the two germline ends. V usage is TRBV5-6 and J usage is TRBJ2-7; D remains ambiguous. Sequences were obtained from sorted CD4+, CD8+, or CD8+CD57+ T cells (not recorded which) from PBMCs. The sequence was obtained from a human donor with aplastic anemia. The CDR3 nucleotides read TGTGCCAGCAGCCGCTCGAACGTAGGATACGAGCAGTACTTC. It specifies CASSRSNVGYEQYF.